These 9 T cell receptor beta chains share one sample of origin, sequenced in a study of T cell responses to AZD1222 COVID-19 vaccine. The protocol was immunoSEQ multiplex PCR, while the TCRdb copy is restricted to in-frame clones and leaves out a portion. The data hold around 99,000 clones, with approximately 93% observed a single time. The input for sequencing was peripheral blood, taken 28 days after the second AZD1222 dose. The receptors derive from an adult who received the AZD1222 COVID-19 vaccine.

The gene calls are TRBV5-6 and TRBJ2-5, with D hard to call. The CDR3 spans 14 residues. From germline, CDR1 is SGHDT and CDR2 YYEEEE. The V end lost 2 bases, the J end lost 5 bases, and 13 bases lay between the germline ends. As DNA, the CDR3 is TGTGCCAGCAGCTTCGGGCCGTTGGGGGAGACCCAGTACTTC. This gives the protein CASSFGPLGETQYF.

The CDR3 reads CASSGTSGRVTGELFF. The CDR3 DNA is TGTGCCAGCAGTGGGACTAGCGGGAGGGTAACCGGGGAGCTGTTTTTT. The chain recombines TRBV6-1 with TRBJ2-2, with TRBD2 matching 15 bases. In germline, CDR1 is MNHNS, CDR2 SASEGT. The CDR3 sequence is 16 residues long. After removal of 4 bases from V and 5 bases from J, the junction contained 2 bases not matched to a gene.

As DNA, the CDR3 is TGTGCTAGTGGAAGGGGGCTAGCGATTTTCTTC. Translation: CASGRGLAIFF. The chain carries TRBV12-5 and TRBJ2-1; D is possibly TRBD1 (7 bases). Trimming took 6 bases from V and 16 from J, leaving 16 bases between them. The CDR3 is 11 amino acids. CDR1 and CDR2 from the germline V gene are LGHNT and FRNRAP.

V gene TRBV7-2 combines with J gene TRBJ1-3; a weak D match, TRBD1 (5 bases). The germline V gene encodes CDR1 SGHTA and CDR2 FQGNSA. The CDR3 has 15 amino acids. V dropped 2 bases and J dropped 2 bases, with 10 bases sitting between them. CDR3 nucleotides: TGTGCCAGCAGCTTAATGCTAGGGGCTGGAAACACCATATATTTT. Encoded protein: CASSLMLGAGNTIYF.

For the CDR3, the DNA is TGCGCCAGCAGCTTGAGGGGTGGAGGGAGTGGCTACACCTTC. This codes for CASSLRGGGSGYTF. The rearrangement links TRBV5-1 to TRBJ1-2, with D maybe TRBD1 (5 bases). Germline V gives CDR1 SGHRS, CDR2 YFSETQ. The CDR3 loop spans 14 amino acids. The V and J ends lost 1 base and 7 bases respectively, with 14 bases between them.

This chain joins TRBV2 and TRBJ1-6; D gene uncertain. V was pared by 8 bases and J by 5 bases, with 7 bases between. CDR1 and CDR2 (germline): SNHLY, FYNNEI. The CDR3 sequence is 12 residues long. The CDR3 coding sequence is TGTGCCAGCCATCGGGATAATTCACCCCTCCACTTT. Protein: CASHRDNSPLHF.

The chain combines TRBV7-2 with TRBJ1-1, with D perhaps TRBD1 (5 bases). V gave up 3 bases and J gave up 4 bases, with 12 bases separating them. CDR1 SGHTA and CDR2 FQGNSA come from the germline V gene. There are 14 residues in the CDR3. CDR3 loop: CASSLMEGSTEAFF. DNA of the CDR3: TGTGCCAGCAGCTTGATGGAGGGGAGCACTGAAGCTTTCTTT.

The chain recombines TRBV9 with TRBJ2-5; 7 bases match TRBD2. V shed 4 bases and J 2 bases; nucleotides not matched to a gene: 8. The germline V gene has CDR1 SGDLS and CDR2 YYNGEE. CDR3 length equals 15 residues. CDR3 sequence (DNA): TGTGCCAGCAGCCCGGGGACTACACCACAAGAGACCCAGTACTTC. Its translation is CASSPGTTPQETQYF.

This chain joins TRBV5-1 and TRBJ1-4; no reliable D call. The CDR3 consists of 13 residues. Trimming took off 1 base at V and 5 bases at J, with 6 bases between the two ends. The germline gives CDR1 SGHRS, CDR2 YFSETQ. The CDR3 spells CASSLRENEKLFF. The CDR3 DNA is TGCGCCAGCAGCTTGCGCGAGAATGAAAAACTGTTTTTT. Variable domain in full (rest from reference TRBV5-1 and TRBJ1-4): KAGVTQTPRYLIKTRGQQVTLSCSPISGHRSVSWYQQTPGQGLQFLFEYFSETQRNKGNFPGRFSGRQFSNSRSEMNVSTLELGDSALYLCASSLRENEKLFFGSGTQLSVL.